The 8 T cell receptor beta chains in this list originate from one sample, sequenced in a study of blood T cells in healthy people across ages. The use of a sample-barcoded 5' primer and a J-beta primer mix characterized a second PCR of about 7 to 12 cycles. TCRdb fed the 5' RACE reads into MiXCR, producing one record per CDR3 protein. The sample holds some 760,000 distinct CDR3 sequences, around 25% seen once. These data also featured in a second study, about T cells of mothers and their children.

Sequencing was carried out using blood. The receptors shown here come from a boy aged 5-17 years in good health.

The DNA for the CDR3 is TGTGCCAGCAGCCGGACAGGGGTGGACTATGGCTACACCTTC. It yields the protein CASSRTGVDYGYTF. The chain combines TRBV5-4 with TRBJ1-2; 9 nucleotides align to TRBD1. CDR1 is SGHNT, CDR2 YYREEE, per germline (reference sequence). This CDR3 region has 14 residues. V shed 4 bases, J shed 3 bases, and the junction held 4 bases outside the gene matches.

The rearrangement links TRBV6-5 to TRBJ2-7; D is uncertain. The V and J ends lost 0 bases and 3 bases respectively, with 9 bases between them. The CDR3 has 14 residues. The V gene's germline CDR1 is MNHEY and CDR2 SVGAGI. CDR3 bases: TGTGCCAGCAGTTACTCGAATAAGGTCTACGAGCAGTACTTC. Protein: CASSYSNKVYEQYF.

The chain combines TRBV7-2 with TRBJ2-2; TRBD2 might be the D (5 bases). The CDR3 is 13 residues long. Trimming cost V 1 base and J 8 bases, with 8 bases left between them. Germline V gives CDR1 SGHTA, CDR2 FQGNSA. As DNA, the CDR3 is TGTGCCAGCAGCTTAGGAGGGTTGGGGGAGCTGTTTTTT. It specifies CASSLGGLGELFF.

This sequence joins TRBV15 and TRBJ1-5; D remains ambiguous. Trimming cost V 0 bases and J 4 bases, with 7 bases left between them. Per the germline V gene, CDR1 is LNHNV and CDR2 is YYDKDF (reference sequence). The CDR3 loop spans 14 amino acids. The CDR3 reads CATSRDGNNQPQHF. For the CDR3, the DNA is TGTGCCACCAGCAGAGACGGAAATAATCAGCCCCAGCATTTT.

A remark on this clonotype: Lacking the conserved final phenylalanine or tryptophan, this CDR3 likely reflects a read error. Because the CDR3's place on the DNA is in doubt, the DNA is left out and the CDR3 is given as listed by TCRdb. V gene TRBV12-5 combines with J gene TRBJ2-7. Germline lookup yields CDR1 LGHNT and CDR2 FRNRAP. The CDR3 spans 8 amino acids, including both terminal residues. The CDR3 loop reads CASGLVPI.

V gene TRBV28 combines with J gene TRBJ1-6; D is possibly TRBD1 (5 bases). From germline, CDR1 is MDHEN and CDR2 SYDVKM. V lost 2 bases and J 10 bases, leaving 18 bases between the germline ends. The length of the CDR3 is 16 residues. The CDR3 bases are TGTGCCAGCAGTTTAGAGGGCGACAGTAGAATCTCACCCCTCCACTTT. This sequence encodes CASSLEGDSRISPLHF.

Only a few counts were recorded for this clonotype. This sequence joins TRBV20-1 and TRBJ2-5, with 8 bases identical to TRBD2. The J call could be wrong; TRBJ2-7 is a better fit for the DNA end. CDR3 length: 16 amino acids. CDR1 and CDR2 from the germline V gene are DFQATT and SNEGSKA (reference sequence). CDR3 bases: TGCAGTGCTAGCGACAGACTAGCGCAAGCCTCCTACGAGCAGTACTTC. It codes for CSASDRLAQASYEQYF.

With regard to this clonotype: One end of the junction is discordant with germline, which a read error may explain. The chain carries TRBV6-5 and TRBJ1-1, with D possibly being TRBD1 (5 bases). Germline V CDR1 and CDR2: MNHEY, SVGAGI. This CDR3 has 11 residues. As DNA, the CDR3 is TGCTCTTCCGGCAGGGTAGGTGAAGCTTTCTTT. This encodes CSSGRVGEAFF.